This entry describes one TCR beta chain. The antigen is not known. This sample is drawn from a study of T cell responses to AZD1222 COVID-19 vaccine. Findings and caveats of the study: The sample set comprised mostly white British donors with more females, and clonal diversity was possibly underestimated. The study identified only six AZD1222 recipients as seropositive at baseline. A reported finding is that nearly half of spike-specific TCRs target unmutated variant regions.

Using immunoSEQ multiplex PCR, the repertoire was profiled, and TCRdb retains in-frame clones only, with some absent. In the table there are more than 85,000 clones, roughly nine tenths of which are singletons. Germline values: CDR1 KGHSH, CDR2 LQKENI. CDR3 length: 14 amino acids. The V gene end was trimmed by 2 bases and the J gene end by 0 bases; junction bases not matched to a gene: 1. The sequence was obtained from an adult in good health. Material: peripheral blood, obtained on day 0 of AZD1222 vaccination. The chain employs TRBV18 and TRBJ2-7; 7 bases match TRBD1. The CDR3 loop is CASSPGTASYEQYF. CDR3 sequence (DNA): TGTGCCAGCTCACCAGGGACAGCCTCCTACGAGCAGTACTTC.